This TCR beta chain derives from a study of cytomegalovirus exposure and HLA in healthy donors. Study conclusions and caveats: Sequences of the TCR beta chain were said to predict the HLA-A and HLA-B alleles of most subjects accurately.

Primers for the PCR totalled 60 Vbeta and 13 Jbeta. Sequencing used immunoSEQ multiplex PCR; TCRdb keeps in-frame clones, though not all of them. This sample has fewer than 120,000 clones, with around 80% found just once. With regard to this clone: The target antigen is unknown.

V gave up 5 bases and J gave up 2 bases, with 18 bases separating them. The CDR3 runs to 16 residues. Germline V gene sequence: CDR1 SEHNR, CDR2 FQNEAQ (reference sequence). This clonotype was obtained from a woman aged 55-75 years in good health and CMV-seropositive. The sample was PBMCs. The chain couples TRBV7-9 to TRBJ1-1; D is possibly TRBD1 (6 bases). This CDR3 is CASSPTAGAANTEAFF. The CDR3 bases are TGTGCCAGCAGCCCCACGGCGGGGGCGGCTAACACTGAAGCTTTCTTT.